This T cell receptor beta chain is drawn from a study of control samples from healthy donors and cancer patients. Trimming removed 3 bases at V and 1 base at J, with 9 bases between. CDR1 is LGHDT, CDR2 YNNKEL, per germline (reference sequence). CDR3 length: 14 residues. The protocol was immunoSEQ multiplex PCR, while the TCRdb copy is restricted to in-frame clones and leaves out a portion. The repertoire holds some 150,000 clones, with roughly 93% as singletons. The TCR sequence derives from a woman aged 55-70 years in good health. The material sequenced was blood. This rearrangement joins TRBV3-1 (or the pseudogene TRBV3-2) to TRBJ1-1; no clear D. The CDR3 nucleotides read TGTGCCAGCAGCCAGCAGGCAGAGAACACTGAAGCTTTCTTT. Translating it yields CASSQQAENTEAFF.